Listed below are T cell receptor beta chains from one sample, sequenced in a study of cytomegalovirus exposure and HLA in healthy donors. Clones were sequenced by immunoSEQ multiplex PCR, and TCRdb holds only the in-frame ones, with some missing. The table lists about 43,000 clones, around two thirds of them singletons. The sequencing sample was made of PBMCs. These receptors originate from a human donor in good health. Each CDR3 is given with its conserved first and last residue.

v_call: TRBV7-3
cdr3_length: 13
cdr3_aa: CASSWGPGDGYTF

v_call: TRBV7-9
cdr3_length: 14
cdr3_aa: CASSLRTAYNEQFF

v_call: TRBV14
cdr3_length: 13
cdr3_aa: CASSFRVEETQYF

v_call: TRBV6-5
cdr3_length: 15
cdr3_aa: CASSYDSNSNQPQHF

v_call: TRBV5-6
cdr3_length: 13
cdr3_aa: CASSLREGPGYTF

v_call: TRBV4-2
cdr3_length: 15
cdr3_aa: CASSQNPGQSYGYTF

v_call: TRBV10-2
cdr3_length: 15
cdr3_aa: CASSLRGDSNQPQHF

v_call: TRBV1
cdr3_length: 17
cdr3_aa: CTSSQDRSDRGDYGYTF

v_call: TRBV2
cdr3_length: 11
cdr3_aa: CASSPLDTQYF

v_call: TRBV7-8
cdr3_length: 15
cdr3_aa: CASSSTGGSNSPLHF

v_call: TRBV5-5
cdr3_length: 13
cdr3_aa: CASTKAIEYGYTF

v_call: TRBV7-2
cdr3_length: 14
cdr3_aa: CASNRQGLRYEQYF

v_call: TRBV11-2
cdr3_length: 15
cdr3_aa: CASSSPGQGGRGYTF

v_call: TRBV27
cdr3_length: 13
cdr3_aa: CASSFYSNQPQHF

v_call: TRBV4-2
cdr3_length: 20
cdr3_aa: CASSQGAFSGGPTNTGELFF

v_call: TRBV6-6
cdr3_length: 14
cdr3_aa: CASSSEGQTLRQYF

v_call: TRBV19
cdr3_length: 12
cdr3_aa: CASSTSGYGYTF

v_call: TRBV2
cdr3_length: 15
cdr3_aa: CASRGLAGAYNEQFF

v_call: TRBV2
cdr3_length: 15
cdr3_aa: CASSSGAPFNEKLFF

v_call: TRBV11-2
cdr3_length: 16
cdr3_aa: CASSPLDRVGTYEQYF

v_call: TRBV7-3
cdr3_length: 15
cdr3_aa: CASSFAGGSNSPLHF

v_call: TRBV30
cdr3_length: 13
cdr3_aa: CACAQGGNQPQHF